This TCR beta chain was identified in a study of T cells in Graves' hyperthyroidism and ophthalmopathy. A note on this clonotype: Its antigen is unknown.

Study conclusions and caveats: Peripheral blood also featured most of the thyroid clonotypes expanded above 0.001.

The ends lost 6 bases at V and 6 bases at J; junction bases unmatched: 16. The length of the CDR3 is 16 residues. Germline V gene lookup returns CDR1 MNHNY and CDR2 SVGAGI (reference sequence). Amplified TCR beta CDR3 regions came from RNA transcripts. With the HTBI primer set, the TCR CDR3 went through a first round of RT-PCR. Using its own MiXCR run on the multiplex PCR reads, TCRdb lists one record per CDR3 protein. The repertoire holds around 600,000 distinct CDR3 sequences, with just under 45% as singletons. Material for sequencing was peripheral blood or thyroid tissue (not recorded which). J is TRBJ2-7 and V is TRBV6-6; 8 nucleotides agree with TRBD2. The sequence was obtained from an adult man with Graves' disease, either hyperthyroidism or ophthalmopathy (not recorded which). This CDR3 is CASSLNPSGPSGEQYF. The CDR3 DNA reads TGTGCCAGCAGCCTAAACCCTAGCGGGCCTTCGGGCGAGCAGTACTTC.